Listed here are 9 T cell receptor beta chains from one sample, sequenced in a study of regulatory T cells in long-lasting Graves disease. The TCR beta library used iRepertoire HTBI primers with Arm-PCR amplification of CDR3. MiXCR, run by TCRdb on the multiplex PCR reads, gives a single entry per CDR3 protein. The sample records fewer than 650,000 distinct CDR3 sequences, about 16% being singletons. Sample time point: newly diagnosed GD, antithyroid drugs for less than 3 months. There was RNA extracted from PBMCs, and the TCR library was made from it. The sample also formed part of further work on T cells in Graves' hyperthyroidism and ophthalmopathy.

The source was peripheral blood mononuclear cells (PBMCs), collected at new diagnosis, from a patient treated with antithyroid drugs. The receptor source for this set is a woman aged 25 to 39 with Graves disease.

This clonotype was seen only a few times. The chain links TRBV30 to TRBJ2-7, with D tentatively TRBD2 (5 bases). Germline CDR1 reads GTSNPN; CDR2 reads SVGIG (reference sequence). This CDR3 is 13 amino acids long. V was cut by 3 bases and J by 7 bases, with 16 bases left in between. The CDR3, as DNA: TGTGCCTGGAGACGGACTGCCACTTGGGAGCAGTACTTC. This translates into CAWRRTATWEQYF.

Only a few counts were recorded for this clonotype. The chain links TRBV6-1 to TRBJ1-5; maybe TRBD1 (6 bases). The CDR3 is 15 residues long. Germline CDR1 and CDR2: MNHNS and SASEGT. V was clipped by 5 bases and J by 4 bases, with 15 bases between them. CDR3 DNA: TGTGCCAGCAGTCCGAAACTGAGGGGGAATCAGCCCCAGCATTTT. It encodes CASSPKLRGNQPQHF.

This clonotype was observed at least ten times. The chain couples TRBV28 to TRBJ1-4, with 7 bases lining up with TRBD1. The CDR3 covers 15 residues. Germline V gene data show CDR1 as MDHEN and CDR2 as SYDVKM. Losses at the gene ends were 7 bases for V and 7 bases for J; bases not matched to a gene: 12. CDR3 in DNA: TGTGCCAGCAATCCGACAGGGAAAGGGGGTGAAAAACTGTTTTTT. This encodes CASNPTGKGGEKLFF.

The table lists this clonotype with many counts. The chain combines TRBV18 with TRBJ1-5, with TRBD1 identical over 7 bases. The CDR3 is made up of 13 amino acids. V dropped 5 bases and J dropped 10; count of bases not matched to a gene: 8. The V gene's germline CDR1 is KGHSH and CDR2 LQKENI. Here the CDR3 reads CASSTGTEVPQHF. For the CDR3, the DNA is TGTGCCAGCTCAACCGGGACAGAAGTTCCCCAGCATTTT.

This clonotype was seen many times. The rearrangement joins TRBV7-9 to TRBJ2-5; D ambiguous. The CDR3 length is 14 residues. From germline, CDR1 is SEHNR and CDR2 FQNEAQ (reference sequence). The V gene lost 3 bases and the J gene lost 5 bases, with 13 bases spanning the gap. The CDR3 DNA follows: TGTGCCAGCAGCTTGTGGGAACTCGCGGAGACCCAGTACTTC. This codes for CASSLWELAETQYF. Combining the CDR3 with reference TRBV7-9 and TRBJ2-5 gives the whole variable domain DTGVSQNPRHKITKRGQNVTFRCDPISEHNRLYWYRQTLGQGPEFLTYFQNEAQLEKSRLLSDRFSAERPKGSFSTLEIQRTEQGDSAMYLCASSLWELAETQYFGPGTRLLVL.

This clonotype was counted only a few times. The chain combines TRBV20-1 with TRBJ1-1; D ambiguous. The CDR3 totals 15 residues. The germline V and J ends were trimmed by 3 bases and 4 bases, with 18 bases remaining between them. Germline V CDR1 and CDR2: DFQATT, SNEGSKA (reference sequence). CDR3 nucleotide sequence: TGCAGTGCTAGGCTTTATTCCTCCACCTCCACTGAAGCTTTCTTT. It translates to CSARLYSSTSTEAFF.

This clonotype was detected ten times or more. V and J are TRBV5-1 and TRBJ2-1, with TRBD2 as a possible D gene (5 bases). Per the germline V gene, CDR1 is SGHRS and CDR2 is YFSETQ. The CDR3 length is 13 residues. The V end lost 4 bases, the J end lost 7 bases, and 12 bases lay between the germline ends. The CDR3 reads CASSPRTENEQFF. The CDR3 DNA reads as TGCGCCAGCAGCCCGCGGACTGAGAATGAGCAGTTCTTC.

Turning to this clonotype: Mismatch with germline at one junction end may stem from a read error. The CDR3 here is CAGSRRQGEYNEQFF. The CDR3 region has the DNA TGTGCCGGCAGCCGAAGACAGGGAGAGTACAATGAGCAGTTCTTC. The chain recombines TRBV7-9 with TRBJ2-1, with TRBD1 identical over 7 bases. CDR3 length: 15 amino acids. From germline, CDR1 is SEHNR and CDR2 FQNEAQ (reference sequence).

The V call is TRBV5-1, the J call TRBJ2-4; TRBD1 might be the D (5 bases). This CDR3 has 15 residues. V was trimmed by 4 bases and J by 1 base, leaving 12 bases between them. CDR1 and CDR2 (germline): SGHRS, YFSETQ. In DNA form, the CDR3 reads TGCGCCAGCAGCCCCGGACAATTCGCCAAAAACATTCAGTACTTC. Translation gives CASSPGQFAKNIQYF.